The 5 T cell receptor beta chains presented below share a single source sample, sequenced in a study of glioma-infiltrating T cells after dendritic cell vaccination. Here immunoSEQ multiplex PCR was the method, and the copy in TCRdb shows in-frame clones only, minus some. The sample has under 100,000 clones, around three quarters seen once; the top ten hold 5.5% to 7%. The sample here was blood, taken before dendritic cell vaccination. The receptors stem from a human donor with glioblastoma.

The chain recombines TRBV5-8 with TRBJ1-5; possibly TRBD1 for D (5 bases). Trimming removed 3 bases at V and 7 bases at J, with 17 bases between. The CDR3 length is 15 residues. Looked up from germline, CDR1 is SGHTS and CDR2 is YDEGEE. The CDR3, as DNA: TGTGCCAGCAGCTGGGCGGGGCAAAAAAACCAGCCCCAGCATTTT. Amino acids: CASSWAGQKNQPQHF.

The chain has TRBV18 and TRBJ2-7; 8 positions agree with TRBD1. This CDR3 is built from 14 residues. The trim removed 6 bases at V and 3 bases at J, leaving 7 bases unmatched. Germline V gene data show CDR1 as KGHSH and CDR2 as LQKENI. CDR3 DNA sequence: TGTGCCAGCTCCCTCATCGGACAGGGCTACGAGCAGTACTTC. Encoded protein: CASSLIGQGYEQYF.

This rearrangement joins TRBV5-1 to TRBJ1-1; D possibly corresponds to TRBD1 (5 bases). This CDR3 is built from 15 residues. V was pared by 3 bases and J by 1 base, with 13 bases between. CDR1 SGHRS and CDR2 YFSETQ come from the germline V gene. CDR3 coding DNA: TGCGCCAGCAGCTCCCAAATCACAGGGAACACTGAAGCTTTCTTT. Translating gives CASSSQITGNTEAFF.

V is TRBV5-1 and J is TRBJ2-5; TRBD2 aligns across 9 bases. The junction had 11 bases not matched to a gene; V was cut back by 3 bases and J by 5 bases. The CDR3 runs 16 residues. Germline lookup yields CDR1 SGHRS and CDR2 YFSETQ. The CDR3 protein is CASSSGLAIPGETQYF. The CDR3 coding sequence is TGCGCCAGCAGCTCAGGACTAGCGATTCCAGGGGAGACCCAGTACTTC. Full variable domain (remainder filled in from reference TRBV5-1 and TRBJ2-5): KAGVTQTPRYLIKTRGQQVTLSCSPISGHRSVSWYQQTPGQGLQFLFEYFSETQRNKGNFPGRFSGRQFSNSRSEMNVSTLELGDSALYLCASSSGLAIPGETQYFGPGTRLLVL.

This rearrangement joins TRBV13 to TRBJ2-3; D unresolved. The CDR3 contains 13 residues. V shed 5 bases and J shed 1 base, with 7 bases lying between them. The germline gives CDR1 PRHDT, CDR2 FYEKMQ (reference sequence). The CDR3 region is CASSIGGTDTQYF. The CDR3 DNA is TGTGCCAGCAGCATCGGAGGCACAGATACGCAGTATTTT.